The 23 T cell receptor beta chains in this list originate from one sample, sequenced in a study of blood T cell repertoires in COVID-19. Assay: immunoSEQ multiplex PCR; the TCRdb copy retains only in-frame clones and omits some. The table has about 52,000 clones, 82% seen once; the top ten hold 11%. Material for sequencing was peripheral blood. The receptors shown here come from a man of 80 years or more with COVID-19, enrolled during active disease.

The chain uses TRBV10-3 and TRBJ1-1, with D possibly matching TRBD1 (5 bases). The CDR3 consists of 14 residues. The V end was cut by 2 bases, the J end by 5 bases, with 12 bases between. CDR1 is ENHRY and CDR2 is SYGVKD in the germline V gene. The CDR3 is CAISEGASLTEAFF. DNA for the CDR3: TGTGCCATCAGTGAGGGGGCGTCACTGACTGAAGCTTTCTTT.

The V gene is TRBV7-9, the J gene TRBJ2-1, with a tentative D call TRBD2 (6 bases). Trimming shortened V by 5 bases and J by 6 bases, and 17 bases separated the two germline ends. The CDR3 consists of 15 residues. The germline gives CDR1 SEHNR, CDR2 FQNEAQ (reference sequence). The CDR3, as DNA: TGTGCCAGCAGCACTTCGGCGGGATGGGGCAATGAGCAGTTCTTC. This codes for CASSTSAGWGNEQFF.

This clone was observed a single time. The rearrangement joins TRBV20-1 to TRBJ2-5; a possible D gene is TRBD2 (6 bases). Germline V gene sequence: CDR1 DFQATT, CDR2 SNEGSKA (reference sequence). V was clipped by 6 bases and J by 4 bases, with 9 bases between them. The CDR3 runs to 11 residues. CDR3 residues: CSARRGETQYF. In DNA form, the CDR3 reads TGCAGTGCCAGGAGGGGAGAGACCCAGTACTTC.

In this sample, this clone turned up a few times. J is TRBJ2-7 and V is TRBV7-2; 11 bases map to TRBD2. In germline, CDR1 is SGHTA, CDR2 FQGNSA. The CDR3 has 14 residues. The ends lost 5 bases at V and 6 bases at J; junction bases unmatched: 6. The CDR3: CASSHALAGGEQYF. The CDR3 DNA reads TGTGCCAGCAGCCACGCTCTAGCGGGGGGCGAGCAGTACTTC.

The chain joins TRBV11-2 to TRBJ2-1, with D possibly being TRBD2 (6 bases). Germline-derived CDR1 and CDR2 are SGHAT and FQNNGV. CDR3 length: 13 amino acids. The V and J ends lost 4 bases and 7 bases respectively, with 11 bases between them. The CDR3 nucleotides read TGTGCCAGCAGCTCTCGGGGGAGAAATGAGCAGTTCTTC. This sequence encodes CASSSRGRNEQFF. Filled out from reference TRBV11-2 and TRBJ2-1, the complete variable domain reads EAGVAQSPRYKIIEKRQSVAFWCNPISGHATLYWYQQILGQGPKLLIQFQNNGVVDDSQLPKDRFSAERLKGVDSTLKIQPAKLEDSAVYLCASSSRGRNEQFFGPGTRLTVL.

V gene TRBV5-6 combines with J gene TRBJ2-1; D unclear. CDR3 size: 13 residues. Germline assignment: CDR1 SGHDT and CDR2 YYEEEE. The germline V and J ends were trimmed by 6 bases and 6 bases, with 13 bases remaining between them. CDR3 sequence: CASIPRLSNEQFF. CDR3 DNA sequence: TGTGCCAGCATCCCACGACTCTCCAATGAGCAGTTCTTC.

The CDR3 DNA follows: TGTGCCAGCAGCGCGGCCGGGAGGCGAGGGGAGACCCAGTACTTC. This codes for CASSAAGRRGETQYF. The J gene is TRBJ2-5, the V gene TRBV9; 7 nucleotides agree with TRBD2. The ends lost 3 bases at V and 5 bases at J; junction bases unmatched: 10. This CDR3 region has 15 residues. CDR1 is SGDLS, CDR2 YYNGEE, per germline. Based on the CDR3 plus reference TRBV9 and TRBJ2-5, the full variable domain is DSGVTQTPKHLITATGQRVTLRCSPRSGDLSVYWYQQSLDQGLQFLIQYYNGEERAKGNILERFSAQQFPDLHSELNLSSLELGDSALYFCASSAAGRRGETQYFGPGTRLLVL.

This clone was seen more than once but under ten times. The chain is built from TRBV7-9 and TRBJ1-4, with TRBD1 identical over 11 bases. J was trimmed by 4 bases and V by 0 bases; bases with no gene match: 4. The CDR3 is 17 residues long. Per germline, CDR1 SEHNR and CDR2 FQNEAQ (reference sequence). CDR3 region: CASSLARTGGLNEKLFF. In DNA, the CDR3 is TGTGCCAGCAGCTTAGCCCGGACAGGGGGCCTTAATGAAAAACTGTTTTTT.

The count of this clone is one. This sequence joins TRBV29-1 and TRBJ2-4, with D perhaps matching TRBD1 (6 bases). The V gene's germline CDR1 is SQVTM and CDR2 ANQGSEA. V was clipped by 4 bases and J by 9 bases, with 13 bases between them. This CDR3 region has 12 residues. In DNA, the CDR3 is TGCAGCGTTGGACAGGTCTACGGCATTCAGTACTTC. Translation gives CSVGQVYGIQYF.

The chain employs TRBV12-2 and TRBJ2-1; TRBD2, as called in the table, went unchecked against the DNA. TRBV12-2 is a documented pseudogene. The CDR3 spans 15 residues. The CDR3 region is CASRLRSLYYNEQFF. The CDR3 coding sequence is TGTGCAAGTCGCTTACGGTCTCTGTACTACAATGAGCAGTTCTTC.

The chain recombines TRBV5-6 with TRBJ1-6; D gene uncertain. V lost 4 bases and J 7 bases, leaving 24 bases between the germline ends. The CDR3 length is 18 residues. Germline values: CDR1 SGHDT, CDR2 YYEEEE. The CDR3: CASSLPTRADQRNSPLHF. The CDR3 coding sequence is TGTGCCAGCAGCCTCCCGACGAGGGCGGACCAGAGGAATTCACCCCTCCACTTT.

This chain uses TRBV27 with TRBJ1-6; D is ambiguous. V was clipped by 2 bases and J by 9 bases, with 17 bases between them. The V gene's germline CDR1 is MNHEY and CDR2 SMNVEV (reference sequence). The CDR3 runs 16 residues. The CDR3 sequence: CASSLESGWLSSPLHF. CDR3 nucleotide sequence: TGTGCCAGCAGTTTAGAATCGGGGTGGTTGAGTTCACCCCTCCACTTT.

The chain has TRBV7-2 and TRBJ2-3; perhaps TRBD1 as D (5 bases). V gave up 1 base and J gave up 0 bases, with 14 bases separating them. The CDR3 sequence is 17 residues long. Germline CDR1 reads SGHTA; CDR2 reads FQGNSA. CDR3 loop: CASSLVKGLASTDTQYF. The CDR3 DNA follows: TGTGCCAGCAGCTTAGTTAAGGGGCTGGCTAGCACAGATACGCAGTATTTT.

In DNA form, the CDR3 reads TGTGCCAGCAGCTTATTTGGGGCAGCCACTAATCAGCCCCAGCATTTT. Translating gives CASSLFGAATNQPQHF. This rearrangement joins TRBV7-2 to TRBJ1-5; D is possibly TRBD1 (5 bases). CDR3 length: 16 residues. Germline V gene sequence: CDR1 SGHTA, CDR2 FQGNSA. V shed 2 bases and J shed 4 bases, with 15 bases lying between them.

V is TRBV7-9 and J is TRBJ1-1, with unresolved D. CDR3 length equals 13 residues. Trimming cost V 3 bases and J 4 bases, with 9 bases left between them. The germline V gene has CDR1 SEHNR and CDR2 FQNEAQ (reference sequence). The CDR3, as DNA: TGTGCCAGCAGCTTTGGGCAGAGCACTGAAGCTTTCTTT. Protein product: CASSFGQSTEAFF.

V is TRBV2 and J is TRBJ1-1; D perhaps matches TRBD1 (6 bases). Germline values: CDR1 SNHLY, CDR2 FYNNEI. The V end lost 6 bases, the J end lost 3 bases, and 14 bases lay between the germline ends. The CDR3 extends over 14 amino acids. The CDR3 DNA reads as TGTGCCAGCAGGGTTCTCACAGGGTACACTGAAGCTTTCTTT. Its translation: CASRVLTGYTEAFF. The complete variable domain, with remaining parts taken from reference TRBV2 and TRBJ1-1, reads EPEVTQTPSHQVTQMGQEVILRCVPISNHLYFYWYRQILGQKVEFLVSFYNNEISEKSEIFDDQFSVERPDGSNFTLKIRSTKLEDSAMYFCASRVLTGYTEAFFGQGTRLTVV.

The chain joins TRBV6-5 to TRBJ1-1; 7 nucleotides align to TRBD1. V lost 6 bases and J lost 6; bases outside the gene matches: 10. Germline V CDR1 and CDR2: MNHEY, SVGAGI. The CDR3 runs to 14 residues. CDR3 sequence: CASSPPGQLPEAFF. The CDR3 DNA follows: TGTGCCAGCAGCCCCCCGGGACAGCTCCCTGAAGCTTTCTTT.

The chain combines TRBV15 with TRBJ2-1; D is ambiguous. CDR3 size: 13 residues. The germline V gene encodes CDR1 LNHNV and CDR2 YYDKDF (reference sequence). With 1 base removed from V and 10 bases from J, the gap between germline ends came to 11 bases. CDR3 in amino acids: CATSRGFGEEQFF. The CDR3 nucleotides are TGTGCCACCAGCAGAGGGTTCGGAGAGGAGCAGTTCTTC.

For the CDR3, the DNA is TGTGCCAGCAGCTCGGGGGGCTTTCAGGGCTCTGGGGCCAACGTCCTGACTTTC. Its translation: CASSSGGFQGSGANVLTF. J is TRBJ2-6 and V is TRBV7-9, with a possible D match to TRBD2 (7 bases). The V end lost 4 bases, the J end lost 0 bases, and 16 bases lay between the germline ends. This CDR3 contains 18 residues. The V gene's germline CDR1 is SEHNR and CDR2 FQNEAQ (reference sequence).

This CDR3 reads CASSPGLAGVYNEQFF. The CDR3 nucleotides are TGTGCCAGCAGCCCGGGACTAGCGGGAGTCTACAATGAGCAGTTCTTC. V gene TRBV5-6 combines with J gene TRBJ2-1; TRBD2 matches 14 bases. J was trimmed by 3 bases and V by 4 bases; bases with no gene match: 3. The CDR3 totals 16 residues. Germline CDR1 is SGHDT and CDR2 is YYEEEE.

The genes are TRBV6-5 and TRBJ2-7; possible D gene TRBD1, 6 bases. Between the trimmed V and J ends, which lost 6 bases and 3 bases, there was a span of 18 bases. CDR1 is MNHEY and CDR2 is SVGAGI in the germline V gene. The CDR3 has 15 amino acids. The CDR3 is CASSRPPGHLYEQYF. DNA of the CDR3: TGTGCCAGCAGCCGTCCCCCGGGACACCTCTACGAGCAGTACTTC.

The rearrangement joins TRBV5-1 to TRBJ1-1, with 10 bases that match TRBD1. V lost 4 bases and J lost 3; bases outside the gene matches: 6. Germline V CDR1 and CDR2: SGHRS, YFSETQ. CDR3 length: 15 residues. This CDR3 reads CASSRTGGADTEAFF. As DNA, the CDR3 is TGCGCCAGCAGCCGGACAGGGGGTGCGGACACTGAAGCTTTCTTT.

The V and J genes are TRBV6-2 or TRBV6-3 and TRBJ2-7; TRBD2 matches 13 bases. In germline, CDR1 is MNHEY, CDR2 SVGEGT. The ends lost 0 bases at V and 7 bases at J; junction bases unmatched: 12. The CDR3 spans 18 residues. CDR3 residues: CASSYSGTSGVPRGEQYF. As DNA, the CDR3 is TGTGCCAGCAGTTACTCCGGGACTAGCGGGGTTCCAAGGGGAGAGCAGTACTTC.